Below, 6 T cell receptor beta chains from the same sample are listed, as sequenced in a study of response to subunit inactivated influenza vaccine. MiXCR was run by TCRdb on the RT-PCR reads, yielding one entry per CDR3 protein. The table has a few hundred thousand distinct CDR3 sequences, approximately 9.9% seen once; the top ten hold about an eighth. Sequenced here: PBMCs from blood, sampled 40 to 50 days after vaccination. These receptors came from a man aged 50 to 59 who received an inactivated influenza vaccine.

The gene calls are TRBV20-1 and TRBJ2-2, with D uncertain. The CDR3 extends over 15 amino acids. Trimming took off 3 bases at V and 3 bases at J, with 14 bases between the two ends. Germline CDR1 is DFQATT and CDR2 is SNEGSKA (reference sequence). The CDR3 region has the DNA TGCAGTGCTAGCCACGGCGGCACCGACACCGGGGAGCTGTTTTTT. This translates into CSASHGGTDTGELFF.

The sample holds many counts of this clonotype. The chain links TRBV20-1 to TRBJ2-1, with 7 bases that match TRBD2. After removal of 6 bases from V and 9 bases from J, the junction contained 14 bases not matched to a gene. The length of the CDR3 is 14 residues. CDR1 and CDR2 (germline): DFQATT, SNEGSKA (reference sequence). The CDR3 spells CSAIWGILATEQFF. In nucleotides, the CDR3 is TGCAGTGCCATTTGGGGAATACTAGCGACTGAGCAGTTCTTC.

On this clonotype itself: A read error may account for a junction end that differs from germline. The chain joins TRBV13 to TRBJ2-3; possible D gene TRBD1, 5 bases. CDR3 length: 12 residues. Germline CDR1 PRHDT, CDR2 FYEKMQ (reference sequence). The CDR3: CQRGGGTDTQYF. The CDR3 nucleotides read TGCCAAAGGGGTGGGGGCACAGATACGCAGTATTTT.

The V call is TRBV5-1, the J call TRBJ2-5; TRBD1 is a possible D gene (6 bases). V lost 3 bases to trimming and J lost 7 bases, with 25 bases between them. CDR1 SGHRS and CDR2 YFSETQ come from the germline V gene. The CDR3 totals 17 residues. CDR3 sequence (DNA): TGCGCCAGCAGCTGGGGAATATCGACAGCGCAAGGGGGGACCCAGTACTTC. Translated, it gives CASSWGISTAQGGTQYF.

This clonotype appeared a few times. DNA for the CDR3: TGTGCCACCAGCAGAGGTAGTCCGGCGCGGACCAACGTCCTGACTTTC. As protein: CATSRGSPARTNVLTF. V usage is TRBV15 and J usage is TRBJ2-6; D not certain. The germline V and J ends were trimmed by 1 base and 8 bases, with 15 bases remaining between them. The CDR3 has 16 residues. Germline V gene sequence: CDR1 LNHNV, CDR2 YYDKDF (reference sequence).

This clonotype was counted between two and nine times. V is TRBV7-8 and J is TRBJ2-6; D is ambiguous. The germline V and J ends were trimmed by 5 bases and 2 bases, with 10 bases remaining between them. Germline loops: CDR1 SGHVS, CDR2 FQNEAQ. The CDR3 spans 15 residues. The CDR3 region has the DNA TGTGCCAGCAGCACAAGGGTGACTGGGGCCAACGTCCTGACTTTC. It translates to CASSTRVTGANVLTF.